Listed below are T cell receptor beta chains from one sample, sequenced in a study of monozygotic twins with inflammatory bowel disease. TCRdb reprocessed the 5' RACE reads; each CDR3 protein has one entry and no DNA is given. This sample's clone table lists about 350,000 distinct CDR3 sequences. Sample: blood. The receptors were sampled from a human donor with ulcerative colitis or Crohn's disease, or a healthy co-twin of an affected twin (not recorded which). CDR3s include the opening cysteine and the closing phenylalanine or tryptophan.

>TRBV2|TRBJ2-1
CASRGDSLYNEQFF
>TRBV12-3/TRBV12-4|TRBJ2-2
CASSPRQGLSYTGELFF
>TRBV20-1|TRBJ2-7
CSARPTGTLPIYEQYF
>TRBV9|TRBJ2-3
CASSEGHAKGDTQYF
>TRBV5-1|TRBJ1-6
CASSLGDRGHTSPLHF
>TRBV5-1|TRBJ2-7
CASSPPGYEQYF
>TRBV7-7|TRBJ2-5
CASSLNRGNVETQYF
>TRBV12-3/TRBV12-4|TRBJ2-7
CASSLEGREQYF
>TRBV28|TRBJ2-6
CASSLQGPGANVLTF
>TRBV6-6|TRBJ2-7
CASSSRGRDEQYF
>TRBV28|TRBJ1-4
CASSLMQDEKLFF
>TRBV10-3|TRBJ1-1
CAIWTGVDTEAFF
>TRBV7-8|TRBJ2-4
CASSLPGDLQNIQYF
>TRBV9|TRBJ1-4
CASSGHGGEKLFF
>TRBV19|TRBJ2-5
CASSVDRGETQYF
>TRBV3-1|TRBJ2-1
CASSQLHNEQFF
>TRBV20-1|TRBJ2-7
CSARDLGRNDYYQYF
>TRBV27|TRBJ1-1
CASSPSSPGVWDISTEAFF
>TRBV7-3|TRBJ2-6
CASSLTGGSSGANVLTF
>TRBV20-1|TRBJ2-3
CSAPLGHIGTDTQYF
>TRBV5-1|TRBJ2-2
CASSLRVSTGELFF
>TRBV15|TRBJ2-1
CATSTQSEAFNEQFF
>TRBV4-1|TRBJ2-5
CASSQVAVETQYF
>TRBV5-1|TRBJ2-3
CASSLAGTGGADTQYF
>TRBV5-4|TRBJ2-1
CATGLAGYNEQFF
>TRBV30|TRBJ2-4
CASTRLAGYIQYF
>TRBV5-1|TRBJ1-1
CASSLEGQGTEAFF